A single sample gave rise to the 32 T cell receptor beta chains below, sequenced in a study of shared clonotypes between healthy human individuals. The naive CD8 fraction comprised CD45RO-negative cells positively selected for CCR7 and excluded terminally differentiated effector memory CD45RA+ cells. The repertoire was sequenced with immunoSEQ multiplex PCR; TCRdb's copy has only in-frame clones and lacks some. This table has around 1,900,000 clones, about 93% appearing once. Sequencing was performed on naive CD8+ T cells from PBMCs. The receptors stem from a young man in good health. Some clones in this sample may be carry-over from other donors' samples.

This rearrangement joins TRBV5-1 to TRBJ2-7; 8 nucleotides align to TRBD2. There are 17 residues in the CDR3. Trimming at V came to 2 bases and at J to 1 base, leaving 11 bases not matched to a gene. Looked up from germline, CDR1 is SGHRS and CDR2 is YFSETQ. CDR3 DNA: TGCGCCAGCAGCTTTGGCCTAGCGGGCAGCTTTTCCTACGAGCAGTACTTC. Translated, it gives CASSFGLAGSFSYEQYF.

The chain couples TRBV7-3 to TRBJ2-3, with 7 bases aligning to TRBD2. This CDR3 has 18 amino acids. CDR1 SGHTA and CDR2 FQGTGA come from the germline V gene. V lost 2 bases to trimming and J lost 1 base; unmatched junction nucleotides: 12. The CDR3 sequence is CASSLPLEAGVGTDTQYF. The CDR3 bases are TGTGCCAGCAGCTTACCCCTTGAGGCGGGAGTGGGCACAGATACGCAGTATTTT.

This clone was recorded only once. The V and J genes are TRBV28 and TRBJ2-1; D uncertain. Trimming took off 3 bases at V and 6 bases at J, with 15 bases between the two ends. The CDR3 runs to 15 residues. Germline loops: CDR1 MDHEN, CDR2 SYDVKM. The CDR3 spells CASSFVDNVLNEQFF. As DNA, the CDR3 is TGTGCCAGCAGTTTTGTTGACAATGTTCTCAATGAGCAGTTCTTC. Using reference TRBV28 and TRBJ2-1 for the parts outside the CDR3, the full variable domain is DVKVTQSSRYLVKRTGEKVFLECVQDMDHENMFWYRQDPGLGLRLIYFSYDVKMKEKGDIPEGYSVSREKKERFSLILESASTNQTSMYLCASSFVDNVLNEQFFGPGTRLTVL.

Comments on this clone: This specimen includes other DNA sequences encoding the same CDR3. The V call is TRBV28, the J call TRBJ2-1; no firm D call. Germline V gene lookup returns CDR1 MDHEN and CDR2 SYDVKM. Trimming took 3 bases from V and 3 from J, leaving 6 bases between them. The CDR3 is 13 residues long. The CDR3 sequence is CASSFEVYNEQFF. The DNA of the CDR3 is TGTGCCAGCAGTTTCGAGGTCTACAATGAGCAGTTCTTC.

This CDR3 is CASSQQGAQGNEQFF. CDR3 in DNA: TGCGCCAGCAGCCAACAGGGGGCGCAAGGTAATGAGCAGTTCTTC. The chain uses TRBV4-3 and TRBJ2-1, with 8 bases fitting TRBD1. The CDR3 is made up of 15 amino acids. V dropped 2 bases and J dropped 7; count of bases not matched to a gene: 7. CDR1 is LGHNA, CDR2 YSLEER, per germline.

V and J are TRBV29-1 and TRBJ2-3, with D possibly called TRBD1 or TRBD2 (5 bases each). V lost 2 bases and J lost 4, with 13 bases in between. This CDR3 comprises 14 residues. Germline V gene lookup returns CDR1 SQVTM and CDR2 ANQGSEA. The chain's CDR3 is CSVEWGQGADTQYF. The CDR3 nucleotides read TGCAGCGTTGAATGGGGCCAGGGAGCAGATACGCAGTATTTT.

CDR3 sequence reads: CASSLRVGREAGANVLTF. The DNA of the CDR3 is TGTGCCAGCAGCTTACGGGTGGGCAGGGAGGCTGGGGCCAACGTCCTGACTTTC. This chain connects TRBV7-9 to TRBJ2-6, with a weak D call TRBD2 (6 bases). The CDR3 sequence is 18 residues long. Germline V gene lookup returns CDR1 SEHNR and CDR2 FQNEAQ (reference sequence). The V end lost 2 bases, the J end lost 2 bases, and 16 bases lay between the germline ends. The full variable domain, completed using reference TRBV7-9 and TRBJ2-6, is DTGVSQNPRHKITKRGQNVTFRCDPISEHNRLYWYRQTLGQGPEFLTYFQNEAQLEKSRLLSDRFSAERPKGSFSTLEIQRTEQGDSAMYLCASSLRVGREAGANVLTFGAGSRLTVL.

The rearrangement joins TRBV27 to TRBJ1-5; D unclear. There are 13 residues in the CDR3. The germline CDR1 and CDR2 sequences are MNHEY and SMNVEV (reference sequence). V was trimmed by 8 bases and J by 9 bases, leaving 17 bases between them. CDR3 amino acids: CASHQQPLRPQHF. In DNA form, the CDR3 reads TGTGCCAGCCACCAACAGCCCCTTCGGCCCCAGCATTTT.

The chain joins TRBV13 to TRBJ2-5; unclear D gene. CDR1 is PRHDT and CDR2 is FYEKMQ in the germline V gene (reference sequence). The V gene lost 3 bases and the J gene lost 1 base, with 9 bases spanning the gap. The CDR3 is 14 amino acids. The CDR3: CASSLIGSQETQYF. In DNA, the CDR3 is TGTGCCAGCAGCTTGATCGGTAGCCAAGAGACCCAGTACTTC.

V and J are TRBV11-2 and TRBJ2-7, with 8 bases aligning to TRBD1. The CDR3 is 15 amino acids. V gave up 6 bases and J gave up 4 bases; unmatched junction bases: 11. Germline assignment: CDR1 SGHAT and CDR2 FQNNGV. As DNA, the CDR3 is TGTGCCAGCAGACTTGGACAGGGCGAAGGGTACGAGCAGTACTTC. It is translated as CASRLGQGEGYEQYF.

The V and J genes are TRBV5-1 and TRBJ2-7, with TRBD2 identical over 10 bases. The CDR3 spans 18 residues. Per the germline V gene, CDR1 is SGHRS and CDR2 is YFSETQ. V lost 5 bases and J lost 4; bases outside the gene matches: 18. The CDR3, as DNA: TGCGCCAGCAGGTCCGCTCCAGCGGGAGGGCCGTCGTGGTACGAGCAGTACTTC. Translating it yields CASRSAPAGGPSWYEQYF.

The rearrangement joins TRBV19 to TRBJ2-7, with TRBD1 matching 9 bases. CDR3 length equals 15 residues. In germline, CDR1 is LNHDA, CDR2 SQIVND (reference sequence). Trimming at V came to 5 bases and at J to 5 bases, leaving 10 bases not matched to a gene. In DNA, the CDR3 is TGTGCCAGTAGTTCTCGACAGGGGGTAGGCGACGAGCAGTACTTC. It yields the protein CASSSRQGVGDEQYF.

This chain links TRBV5-1 with TRBJ2-5; 7 nucleotides agree with TRBD1. Trimming at V came to 3 bases and at J to 5 bases, leaving 4 bases not matched to a gene. Germline-derived CDR1 and CDR2 are SGHRS and YFSETQ. This CDR3 spans 13 amino acids. The CDR3 spells CASSSTGVETQYF. DNA for the CDR3: TGCGCCAGCAGCTCCACAGGGGTTGAGACCCAGTACTTC. Full variable domain (remainder filled in from reference TRBV5-1 and TRBJ2-5): KAGVTQTPRYLIKTRGQQVTLSCSPISGHRSVSWYQQTPGQGLQFLFEYFSETQRNKGNFPGRFSGRQFSNSRSEMNVSTLELGDSALYLCASSSTGVETQYFGPGTRLLVL.

V gene TRBV28 combines with J gene TRBJ2-7; no definite D call. The CDR3 is 11 residues long. Germline CDR1 is MDHEN and CDR2 is SYDVKM. Trimming stripped 6 bases from V and 3 bases from J, with 6 bases between. CDR3 DNA sequence: TGTGCCAGCAGCCAATACTACGAGCAGTACTTC. Protein: CASSQYYEQYF. The full variable domain, with the rest looked up from reference TRBV28 and TRBJ2-7, is DVKVTQSSRYLVKRTGEKVFLECVQDMDHENMFWYRQDPGLGLRLIYFSYDVKMKEKGDIPEGYSVSREKKERFSLILESASTNQTSMYLCASSQYYEQYFGPGTRLTVT.

In nucleotides, the CDR3 is TGTGCCAGCAGCTTTGGGGCCGAGGCAGGCTATGGCTACACCTTC. It encodes CASSFGAEAGYGYTF. This chain uses TRBV11-2 with TRBJ1-2; weak D call: TRBD1 (5 bases). Germline CDR1 SGHAT, CDR2 FQNNGV. Trimming took off 3 bases at V and 4 bases at J, with 15 bases between the two ends. The CDR3 is 15 residues long.

In its sample, this clone was seen once. Other DNA variants within this sample encode the same CDR3. The gene calls are TRBV6-5 and TRBJ1-1; TRBD1 might be the D (5 bases). V lost 1 base and J 4 bases, leaving 7 bases between the germline ends. The CDR3 totals 13 residues. Looked up from germline, CDR1 is MNHEY and CDR2 is SVGAGI. The CDR3 nucleotides read TGTGCCAGCAGTTACTTCGGGGGCACTGAAGCTTTCTTT. This encodes CASSYFGGTEAFF.

This sequence joins TRBV13 and TRBJ2-7; D unresolved. This CDR3 contains 13 residues. Trimming stripped 4 bases from V and 6 bases from J, with 13 bases between. CDR1 is PRHDT, CDR2 FYEKMQ, per germline (reference sequence). The CDR3 is CASSSSRSSEQYF. CDR3 sequence (DNA): TGTGCCAGCAGCTCCTCGAGGAGCTCCGAGCAGTACTTC. The whole variable domain, remainder taken from reference TRBV13 and TRBJ2-7, is AAGVIQSPRHLIKEKRETATLKCYPIPRHDTVYWYQQGPGQDPQFLISFYEKMQSDKGSIPDRFSAQQFSDYHSELNMSSLELGDSALYFCASSSSRSSEQYFGPGTRLTVT.

The chain uses TRBV6-1 and TRBJ2-7; TRBD1 is a possible D gene (7 bases). Trimming stripped 0 bases from V and 2 bases from J, with 20 bases between. This CDR3 region has 18 residues. Germline V gives CDR1 MNHNS, CDR2 SASEGT. CDR3 in DNA: TGTGCCAGCAGTGAAGCTGTTAGCAGGGGGGCAAGGACCTACGAGCAGTACTTC. Translated, it gives CASSEAVSRGARTYEQYF.

The chain is built from TRBV19 and TRBJ1-5, with 7 bases matching TRBD1. CDR1 is LNHDA and CDR2 is SQIVND in the germline V gene (reference sequence). The V and J ends lost 0 bases and 4 bases, in that order; junction bases with no gene match: 3. The CDR3 spans 15 residues. The CDR3 is CASSIEGQLNQPQHF. Written as DNA, the CDR3 is TGTGCCAGTAGTATAGAGGGACAGCTGAATCAGCCCCAGCATTTT.

The V call is TRBV2, the J call TRBJ1-1, with 9 positions matching TRBD1. The V segment lost 0 bases and the J segment 1 base; nucleotides outside the gene matches: 9. The germline V gene has CDR1 SNHLY and CDR2 FYNNEI. The CDR3 totals 18 residues. The CDR3 region is CASSEAPGTGWTNTEAFF. The CDR3 nucleotides are TGTGCCAGCAGTGAAGCCCCAGGGACAGGGTGGACGAACACTGAAGCTTTCTTT.

In regard to this clone: Other DNA sequences in the same sample also yield this CDR3. This chain uses TRBV9 with TRBJ1-1; D perhaps matches TRBD1 (6 bases). The CDR3 is 14 residues long. The V gene's germline CDR1 is SGDLS and CDR2 YYNGEE. Trimming cost V 6 bases and J 1 base, with 13 bases left between them. The CDR3: CASTLGGANTEAFF. The CDR3 DNA is TGTGCCAGCACCCTAGGGGGGGCGAACACTGAAGCTTTCTTT.

The chain is built from TRBV19 and TRBJ2-7; no firm D call. The ends were cut back, 8 bases at V and 3 bases at J, with 11 bases in the middle. The CDR3 is made up of 12 amino acids. CDR1 and CDR2 from the germline V gene are LNHDA and SQIVND (reference sequence). CDR3 nucleotides: TGTGCCAGTCGCGGCGTAAACTACGAGCAGTACTTC. It translates to CASRGVNYEQYF. Supplemented by reference TRBV19 and TRBJ2-7, the full variable domain reads DGGITQSPKYLFRKEGQNVTLSCEQNLNHDAMYWYRQDPGQGLRLIYYSQIVNDFQKGDIAEGYSVSREKKESFPLTVTSAQKNPTAFYLCASRGVNYEQYFGPGTRLTVT.

The rearrangement uses TRBV14 and TRBJ2-3; 7 bases fit TRBD2. V gave up 3 bases and J gave up 5 bases; unmatched junction bases: 11. There are 16 residues in the CDR3. Looked up from germline, CDR1 is SGHDN and CDR2 is FVKESK. Written as DNA, the CDR3 is TGTGCCAGCAGCCACCCAGCGGGACTCCTCGGAGATACGCAGTATTTT. Translating gives CASSHPAGLLGDTQYF.

The chain joins TRBV27 to TRBJ2-3, with 11 bases fitting TRBD2. V lost 6 bases to trimming and J lost 0 bases; unmatched junction nucleotides: 5. The CDR3 totals 16 residues. CDR1 is MNHEY, CDR2 SMNVEV, per germline (reference sequence). The CDR3 sequence: CASRARTSGSTDTQYF. The DNA of the CDR3 is TGTGCCAGCAGGGCCCGGACTAGCGGGAGCACAGATACGCAGTATTTT.

This chain connects TRBV4-3 to TRBJ1-4; D gene ambiguous. Trimming took 1 base from V and 8 from J, leaving 11 bases between them. The length of the CDR3 is 14 residues. The V gene's germline CDR1 is LGHNA and CDR2 YSLEER. The CDR3 DNA sequence: TGCGCCAGCAGCCAAGGACTGTCCGAGGAAAAACTGTTTTTT. This translates into CASSQGLSEEKLFF.

The chain uses TRBV14 and TRBJ1-1, with D possibly matching TRBD1 (5 bases). V was pared by 3 bases and J by 1 base, with 18 bases between. This CDR3 comprises 17 residues. The germline V gene has CDR1 SGHDN and CDR2 FVKESK. The CDR3 loop reads CASSHWGEEGRNTEAFF. DNA of the CDR3: TGTGCCAGCAGCCATTGGGGGGAAGAGGGGAGGAACACTGAAGCTTTCTTT.

This rearrangement joins TRBV10-3 to TRBJ2-1; D is unresolved. Germline assignment: CDR1 ENHRY and CDR2 SYGVKD. The CDR3 has 12 amino acids. The V and J ends lost 5 bases and 10 bases respectively, with 12 bases between them. CDR3 in DNA: TGTGCCATCAGTTCAGTAGCCGGGGAGCAGTTCTTC. This encodes CAISSVAGEQFF.

This chain connects TRBV7-9 to TRBJ1-2, with D perhaps matching TRBD1 (5 bases). Germline assignment: CDR1 SEHNR and CDR2 FQNEAQ (reference sequence). V dropped 0 bases and J dropped 7 bases, with 9 bases sitting between them. The CDR3 is 13 residues long. The CDR3 DNA follows: TGTGCCAGCAGCTTAGCAGGGGTCCCTGGCTACACCTTC. Translated: CASSLAGVPGYTF.

The chain recombines TRBV5-1 with TRBJ1-4; D gene unclear. V lost 1 base and J 4 bases, leaving 11 bases between the germline ends. Germline values: CDR1 SGHRS, CDR2 YFSETQ. The length of the CDR3 is 15 residues. The CDR3 DNA reads as TGCGCCAGCAGCTTGTACGGTGCGGATAATGAAAAACTGTTTTTT. This gives the protein CASSLYGADNEKLFF.

The J gene is TRBJ2-5, the V gene TRBV28; D is unresolved. V was cut by 3 bases and J by 4 bases, with 9 bases left in between. This CDR3 comprises 13 residues. CDR1 and CDR2 from the germline V gene are MDHEN and SYDVKM. The CDR3 coding sequence is TGTGCCAGCAGTTTGCCGGCCGCAGAGACCCAGTACTTC. Translation gives CASSLPAAETQYF.

J is TRBJ2-1 and V is TRBV27, with 8 bases identical to TRBD2. This CDR3 comprises 13 residues. Germline lookup yields CDR1 MNHEY and CDR2 SMNVEV (reference sequence). V gave up 5 bases and J gave up 12 bases; unmatched junction bases: 9. The DNA of the CDR3 is TGTGCCAGCAGTCCCCTTAGCGGGATCGGGCAGTTCTTC. Its protein is CASSPLSGIGQFF.

Note on this clone: Other DNA sequences in this specimen translate into the identical CDR3. V usage is TRBV11-2 and J usage is TRBJ2-7; D call uncertain. The CDR3 is 11 amino acids. Germline V lookup: CDR1 SGHAT, CDR2 FQNNGV. The ends were cut back, 4 bases at V and 2 bases at J, with 3 bases in the middle. The CDR3 spells CASSSPYEQYF. The CDR3 DNA is TGTGCCAGCAGCTCGCCCTACGAGCAGTACTTC.